This entry is about one T cell receptor (beta chain). Its antigen remains unidentified. There are no base qualities to consult, and no much larger clone falls within one base. The data stem from a study of blood T cell repertoires in COVID-19 (TCRdb year 2020). With regard to the full study: Collaborator samples came from the United States, Italy and Spain and covered acute and convalescent phases of COVID-19. The repertoires were released in a freely available public database intended as a resource for research on the immune response to SARS-CoV-2. Samples were obtained from the ongoing ImmuneRACE study (first 160 participants) and from 1,254 subjects provided by 6 global collaborators. Sample metadata almost always included a de-identified subject ID, COVID-19 status, age in years and sex. The dataset comprised deeply sampled blood TCRbeta repertoires from subjects exposed to, actively infected with, or recovered from COVID-19. Where available, HLA class I and class II types were taken from metadata supplied by the sample provider and were not determined by assay-based typing. The material from the prospective study consisted of cDNA or gDNA derived from T cells, B-cell-depleted T cells, or PBMCs. Study-wide findings and limitations: The quantity of clinical and demographic metadata differed by source and by participant and was supplied without curation.

Another Seattle source contributed samples from volunteer blood donors who had recovered from COVID-19. Each collaborating institution followed its own protocols to collect whole blood in K2EDTA tubes. For TCRbeta analysis, collaborator samples were shipped as frozen whole blood, as isolated PBMCs, or as DNA extracted from either sample type. TCRbeta CDR3 regions were amplified from genomic DNA using the immunoSEQ Assay, a bias-controlled multiplex PCR. The published analysis was carried out like this. Within the assay, amplification of reference gene primers was used to estimate how many nucleated cells each sample contained. Sequence reads were collapsed and filtered to measure the absolute abundance of every unique TCRbeta CDR3 rearrangement. For each sample, productive Simpson clonality was calculated as the square root of Simpson's diversity index across productive rearrangements. This is the immuneACCESS table as TCRdb keeps it, with only in-frame sequences that have V and J called. A part of the clones is gone; compared with another copy, unresolved V genes explain less than half, and the rest is unexplained. That table furnishes V, J and clone size, whereas the DNA furnished D and trimming. The sample includes roughly 130,000 clones, with roughly 84% observed a single time. The top ten clonotypes cover roughly an eighth of the sample.

V is pruned by 10 bases and J by 4 bases, leaving 8 bases of the junction without a gene match. The CDR3, from cysteine to phenylalanine, totals 13 residues. The read is trimmed to its CDR3 DNA, 39 bases read in frame from base 1. Recombination linked TRBV12-3 or TRBV12-4 to TRBJ2-7; TRBD2 agrees with 9 junctional bases. The sequence came from a woman in her 30s who had recovered from COVID-19. Specimen: peripheral blood. The nucleotides read TGTGCCATTCGTACTAGCGGGTCGTACGAGCAGTACTTC. Translated, this is CAIRTSGSYEQYF.